Listed below are T cell receptor beta chains from one sample, sequenced in a study of blood T cell repertoires in COVID-19. The table came from immunoSEQ multiplex PCR; TCRdb's copy has only in-frame clones and leaves some out. Among 100,000 or so clones, 91% were seen once, and the ten largest hold about 18%. Sequenced sample: peripheral blood. These receptors came from a man aged 45-65 years with acute or convalescent COVID-19. Both conserved end residues are part of each CDR3. Fields, in order: J gene, clone size, D gene, V gene, CDR3 DNA, CDR3 protein. The D gene is left open where the match is weak. Where a row states a size, it is once, few, many or the class of an expanded clone; other rows omit it.

>TRBJ1-2|NA|TRBD1|TRBV2
TGTGCCAGCAGTCGGGACAGTAACTATGGCTACACCTTC
CASSRDSNYGYTF
>TRBJ2-1|NA|TRBD2|TRBV7-2
TGTGCCAGCAGCCTAGCGGGGGCCCACAATGAGCAGTTCTTC
CASSLAGAHNEQFF
>TRBJ1-5|NA|NA|TRBV24-1
TGTGCCACCAGTGACCCCAGTTCGGGTGATCAGCCCCAGCATTTT
CATSDPSSGDQPQHF
>TRBJ2-4|NA|NA|TRBV14
TGTGCCAGCAGCCAAGGACAGGCTTTCGAGTACTTC
CASSQGQAFEYF
>TRBJ2-7|few|TRBD1|TRBV5-1
TGCGCCAGCAGCCTGCCGGGACAGTTTTACGAGCAGTACTTC
CASSLPGQFYEQYF
>TRBJ2-7|once|NA|TRBV7-9
TGTGCCAGCAACAACGGGGTAGGGTCCTACGAGCAGTACTTC
CASNNGVGSYEQYF
>TRBJ2-4|NA|NA|TRBV21-1
TGTGCCAGCGATTCGGACAGTCCTAAAAACATTCAGTACTTC
CASDSDSPKNIQYF
>TRBJ1-2|NA|TRBD1|TRBV3-1/TRBV3-2
TGTGCCAGCAGCCAGACAGGGGTTATCAATGGCTACACCTTC
CASSQTGVINGYTF
>TRBJ2-5|once|NA|TRBV10-3
TGTGCCATCAGTCACGGGCTTGGCGGGGGCGTGCAAGAGACCCAGTACTTC
CAISHGLGGGVQETQYF
>TRBJ1-3|NA|NA|TRBV28
TGTGCGAGTACTAACGCAGACTCTGGAAACACCATATATTTT
CASTNADSGNTIYF
>TRBJ2-3|NA|NA|TRBV25-1
TGTGCCAGGGGGGCACTGGGGAACACAGATACGCAGTATTTT
CARGALGNTDTQYF
>TRBJ2-1|NA|TRBD2|TRBV4-1
TGCGCCAGCAGCCAAGATGGCAGCGGGGGGGCGGAAGAGCAGTTCTTC
CASSQDGSGGAEEQFF
>TRBJ1-6|NA|NA|TRBV5-6
TGTGCCAGCAGCTTGGGAAATAGGAGTCCCTATAATTCACCCCTCCACTTT
CASSLGNRSPYNSPLHF
>TRBJ1-2|once|TRBD1|TRBV11-2
TGTGCCAGCAGCTTAGATGGGTCGGACAGGCTAACGGATGGCTACACCTTC
CASSLDGSDRLTDGYTF
>TRBJ1-6|NA|NA|TRBV7-2
TGTGCCAGCAGCTTAGGGTACAGGATAAGGACTAATTCACCCCTCCACTTT
CASSLGYRIRTNSPLHF
>TRBJ1-2|NA|TRBD1|TRBV23-1
TGCGCCAGCAGTCAACGGTACAGGGGGTATCAAACTAACTATGGCTACACCTTC
CASSQRYRGYQTNYGYTF
>TRBJ1-4|NA|TRBD1|TRBV27
TGTGCCAGCAGGGAGACAGGGATCGGGGCTAATGAAAAACTGTTTTTT
CASRETGIGANEKLFF
>TRBJ2-7|NA|NA|TRBV19
TGTGCCAGTAGTATCCAGGGACTTCCATACGAGCAGTACTTC
CASSIQGLPYEQYF
>TRBJ1-5|NA|NA|TRBV19
TGTGCCAGTAGTAAAGTGTCCCCGGATCAGCCCCAGCATTTT
CASSKVSPDQPQHF
>TRBJ1-1|NA|TRBD1|TRBV5-1
TGCGCCAGCAGCTTACAGGGGACCACTGAAGCTTTCTTT
CASSLQGTTEAFF
>TRBJ2-3|NA|NA|TRBV9
TGTGCCAGCAGCGTACGGGGGACCAGCACAGATACGCAGTATTTT
CASSVRGTSTDTQYF
>TRBJ1-4|NA|NA|TRBV6-5
TGTGCCAGCCTGGGGGGGTCCACTAATGAAAAACTGTTTTTT
CASLGGSTNEKLFF
>TRBJ2-5|NA|TRBD1|TRBV6-5
TGTGCCAGCAGTTACTCAAACAGGGGACGGCAAGAGACCCAGTACTTC
CASSYSNRGRQETQYF
>TRBJ2-3|NA|TRBD2|TRBV13
TGTGCCAGCAGCCCCCGTGGAGCGGGGGCTCTCTTCCACACGCAGTATTTT
CASSPRGAGALFHTQYF
>TRBJ1-5|few|TRBD1|TRBV15
TGTGCCACCAGCAGAGATCGTGGGGACAGGGGCCCCGGTGGCAATCAGCCCCAGCATTTT
CATSRDRGDRGPGGNQPQHF
>TRBJ2-1|NA|NA|TRBV6-5
TGTGCCAGCAGTCTGACAATTAATGAGCAGTTCTTC
CASSLTINEQFF
>TRBJ1-6|NA|TRBD1|TRBV14
TGTGCCAGCAGCCATTACAGGGGAGATTCACCCCTCCACTTT
CASSHYRGDSPLHF
>TRBJ2-7|NA|NA|TRBV7-6
TGTGCCAGCAGCTTATTCGAAGACAGCTCCTACGAGCAGTACTTC
CASSLFEDSSYEQYF
>TRBJ1-2|NA|TRBD1|TRBV29-1
TGCAGCGTCGACAGGGGATATGGCTACACCTTC
CSVDRGYGYTF
>TRBJ1-3|NA|NA|TRBV6-5
TGTGCCAGCAGTTACGGCGGGGGACCTGGAAACACCATATATTTT
CASSYGGGPGNTIYF
>TRBJ1-5|once|NA|TRBV5-1
TGCGCCAGCAGCTCAAACAGGGAAGGCAATCAGCCCCAGCATTTT
CASSSNREGNQPQHF
>TRBJ1-6|NA|TRBD1|TRBV5-1
TGCGCCAGCAGCTTGGCCCCTACGCGGACAGGGCTGGATTCACCCCTCCACTTT
CASSLAPTRTGLDSPLHF
>TRBJ1-2|NA|NA|TRBV5-1
TGCGCCAGCAGCCTCAGACTGGAGACTAACTATGGCTACACCTTC
CASSLRLETNYGYTF
>TRBJ2-5|NA|TRBD2|TRBV5-4
TGTGCCAGCAGCTTGGAACTAGCGAACCAAGAGACCCAGTACTTC
CASSLELANQETQYF
>TRBJ1-4|NA|TRBD1|TRBV12-3/TRBV12-4
TGTGCCAGCAGTTCCCCGACAGGGAAGCTGTTTTTT
CASSSPTGKLFF
>TRBJ2-1|NA|NA|TRBV9
TGTGCATCATCGAGGCGAAATGGCGATTTTGAGCAGTTCTTC
CASSRRNGDFEQFF
>TRBJ1-5|NA|NA|TRBV6-2/TRBV6-3
TGTGCCAGCAGTCCCTCGGGGGGCTCAGGTCAGCCCCAGCATTTT
CASSPSGGSGQPQHF